The 18 T cell receptor beta chains presented below share a single source sample, sequenced in a study of CD8 T cells in ankylosing spondylitis. The study, taken as a whole, reports: Seemingly characteristic of ankylosing spondylitis blood was a TCR beta motif consisting of fewer than 10 highly homologous variants.

TCRdb re-derived calls from the 5' RACE reads in MiXCR, one entry per CDR3 protein. The table lists 200,000 to 250,000 distinct CDR3 sequences, 18% of them singletons, with about 39% in the top ten. Their specific antigens are unknown. The source material was blood, either unsorted or a sorted T cell fraction (not recorded which). The receptors originated from a male donor with ankylosing spondylitis.

This clonotype occurred a few times. CDR3 loop: CASRGTVNEAFF. The CDR3 bases are TGTGCCAGCAGGGGGACAGTTAATGAAGCTTTCTTT. The rearrangement links TRBV9 to TRBJ1-1; 7 nucleotides agree with TRBD1. Looked up from germline, CDR1 is SGDLS and CDR2 is YYNGEE. With 5 bases clipped from V and 7 bases from J, the junction kept 5 bases outside the gene matches. This CDR3 is 12 amino acids long.

This clonotype was seen a handful of times. The V and J genes are TRBV11-2 and TRBJ1-3; D uncertain. The length of the CDR3 is 13 residues. Trimming removed 0 bases at V and 2 bases at J, with 2 bases between. In germline, CDR1 is SGHAT, CDR2 FQNNGV. The CDR3 here is CASSLETGNTIYF. The DNA for the CDR3 is TGTGCCAGCAGCTTAGAAACTGGAAACACCATATATTTT.

The chain recombines TRBV29-1 with TRBJ2-7; possible D gene TRBD1, 6 bases. Trimming stripped 5 bases from V and 2 bases from J, with 13 bases between. The V gene's germline CDR1 is SQVTM and CDR2 ANQGSEA. There are 13 residues in the CDR3. CDR3 coding DNA: TGCAGCGTTTACAGGGATTCAACCTACGAGCAGTACTTC. Translated: CSVYRDSTYEQYF.

The rearrangement joins TRBV6-5 to TRBJ1-6; TRBD1 is a possible D gene (6 bases). CDR1 and CDR2 from the germline V gene are MNHEY and SVGAGI. Deletions cut 2 bases from V and 0 bases from J, with 14 bases between. This CDR3 is 18 amino acids long. The CDR3 region is CASSYDRQTSSYNSPLHF. The CDR3 DNA reads as TGTGCCAGCAGTTACGACAGGCAGACTAGCTCCTATAATTCACCCCTCCACTTT.

This clonotype was recorded many times. The V call is TRBV5-1, the J call TRBJ2-1, with unresolved D. This CDR3 is built from 12 residues. V was cut by 4 bases and J by 7 bases, with 9 bases left in between. Germline V gene sequence: CDR1 SGHRS, CDR2 YFSETQ. The CDR3: CASSLPANEQFF. DNA of the CDR3: TGCGCCAGCAGCCTCCCCGCAAATGAGCAGTTCTTC. Using reference TRBV5-1 and TRBJ2-1 for the parts outside the CDR3, the full variable domain is KAGVTQTPRYLIKTRGQQVTLSCSPISGHRSVSWYQQTPGQGLQFLFEYFSETQRNKGNFPGRFSGRQFSNSRSEMNVSTLELGDSALYLCASSLPANEQFFGPGTRLTVL.

This clonotype was recorded many times. Here the CDR3 DNA reads TGTGCCAGCAGCCAAGTATCAGGGATTAGGACGACGAACACTGAAGCTTTCTTT. Its protein product is CASSQVSGIRTTNTEAFF. The chain couples TRBV4-2 to TRBJ1-1; maybe TRBD1 (5 bases). The V and J ends lost 1 base and 1 base respectively, with 19 bases between them. The CDR3 extends over 18 amino acids. Looked up from germline, CDR1 is LGHNA and CDR2 is YNFKEQ.

This clonotype was seen many times. This chain uses TRBV12-3 or TRBV12-4 with TRBJ1-2; D unclear. V lost 3 bases, J lost 4 bases, and 9 bases lay in between. CDR3 length: 13 residues. The CDR3 DNA is TGTGCCAGCAGTTTTCCAGGCGGCTATGGCTACACCTTC. Protein sequence: CASSFPGGYGYTF.

This chain links TRBV25-1 with TRBJ2-1; TRBD2 matches at 11 bases. Trimming cost V 5 bases and J 8 bases; bases outside gene matches: 11. From germline, CDR1 is MGHDK and CDR2 SYGVNS. The CDR3 consists of 16 residues. The CDR3 DNA reads TGTGCCAGCAGTTCAATTAGCGGGGGGGCCGTTTATGAGCAGTTCTTC. This translates into CASSSISGGAVYEQFF.

The genes are TRBV12-3 or TRBV12-4 and TRBJ1-2; tentative D call: TRBD1 (5 bases). The V gene lost 4 bases and the J gene lost 0 bases, with 9 bases spanning the gap. The length of the CDR3 is 14 residues. The CDR3 loop is CASSWDLANYGYTF. CDR3 nucleotide sequence: TGTGCCAGCAGTTGGGACTTAGCTAACTATGGCTACACCTTC.

This clonotype was counted between two and nine times. This CDR3 reads CASSDNRDTDTQYF. CDR3 DNA: TGTGCCAGCAGTGACAACAGGGACACAGATACGCAGTATTTT. The chain recombines TRBV27 with TRBJ2-3, with a tentative D call TRBD1 (6 bases). V lost 5 bases, J lost 2 bases, and 11 bases lay in between. The CDR3 runs 14 residues. The germline V gene has CDR1 MNHEY and CDR2 SMNVEV (reference sequence).

The chain links TRBV20-1 to TRBJ2-1; TRBD2 aligns across 7 bases. CDR1 DFQATT and CDR2 SNEGSKA come from the germline V gene (reference sequence). Trimming removed 6 bases from V and 2 bases from J; junction bases left unmatched: 7. This CDR3 has 14 amino acids. CDR3 sequence reads: CSANKGGPYNEQFF. The CDR3 DNA reads TGCAGTGCGAACAAGGGAGGGCCCTACAATGAGCAGTTCTTC.

Turning to this clonotype: With a much larger clone just one base away, this may be a read error. The J gene is TRBJ2-3, the V gene TRBV4-3; 10 bases agree with TRBD2. The CDR3 length is 15 residues. The germline V gene has CDR1 LGHNA and CDR2 YSLEER. The CDR3: CTSSQGLADTDTQYF. In DNA form, the CDR3 reads TGCACCAGCAGCCAAGGACTAGCGGACACAGATACGCAGTATTTT.

This chain links TRBV15 with TRBJ2-7, with a tentative D call TRBD1 (6 bases). V was trimmed by 3 bases and J by 5 bases, leaving 14 bases between them. The germline gives CDR1 LNHNV, CDR2 YYDKDF (reference sequence). The CDR3 sequence is 14 residues long. CDR3 loop: CATSRAGQFNEQYF. The CDR3 bases are TGTGCCACCAGCAGGGCCGGACAGTTTAACGAGCAGTACTTC.

The V and J genes are TRBV7-9 and TRBJ2-1; tentatively, D is TRBD2 (6 bases). The CDR3 runs 17 residues. Germline CDR1 SEHNR, CDR2 FQNEAQ (reference sequence). V was cut by 5 bases and J by 0 bases, with 17 bases left in between. This CDR3 is CASSTTQRVSSYNEQFF. The CDR3 DNA reads as TGTGCCAGCAGCACTACTCAGCGGGTGAGCTCCTACAATGAGCAGTTCTTC. The full variable domain, with the rest looked up from reference TRBV7-9 and TRBJ2-1, is DTGVSQNPRHKITKRGQNVTFRCDPISEHNRLYWYRQTLGQGPEFLTYFQNEAQLEKSRLLSDRFSAERPKGSFSTLEIQRTEQGDSAMYLCASSTTQRVSSYNEQFFGPGTRLTVL.

V is TRBV2 and J is TRBJ2-1; 13 nucleotides line up with TRBD2. Germline V lookup: CDR1 SNHLY, CDR2 FYNNEI. J was trimmed by 4 bases and V by 6 bases; bases with no gene match: 9. The CDR3 has 17 amino acids. The CDR3 sequence: CASSGTPGLAGYNEQFF. The CDR3 coding sequence is TGTGCCAGCAGCGGTACCCCGGGACTAGCGGGATACAATGAGCAGTTCTTC.

This clonotype was picked up a small number of times. V is TRBV4-3 and J is TRBJ2-7; D might be TRBD2 (5 bases). The germline V and J ends were trimmed by 0 bases and 4 bases, with 7 bases remaining between them. This CDR3 contains 13 residues. Germline V lookup: CDR1 LGHNA, CDR2 YSLEER. CDR3 amino acids: CASSQDREYEQYF. The CDR3 DNA follows: TGCGCCAGCAGCCAAGATCGGGAATACGAGCAGTACTTC.

This clonotype was counted a few times. This chain links TRBV13 with TRBJ2-7; 7 bases agree with TRBD2. The CDR3 is 13 amino acids. V lost 6 bases, J lost 3 bases, and 5 bases stayed unmatched. Germline V gene lookup returns CDR1 PRHDT and CDR2 FYEKMQ (reference sequence). The CDR3 coding sequence is TGTGCCAGCAGGGGTAGCGGGTTCTACGAGCAGTACTTC. It is translated as CASRGSGFYEQYF.

This clonotype has just a few counts. V usage is TRBV29-1 and J usage is TRBJ1-2; D uncertain. Germline V gives CDR1 SQVTM, CDR2 ANQGSEA. This CDR3 has 14 amino acids. The V gene lost 0 bases and the J gene lost 3 bases, with 11 bases spanning the gap. CDR3 bases: TGCAGCGTTGAAGAACCAGCCCCATACTATGGCTACACCTTC. Protein product: CSVEEPAPYYGYTF. The full variable domain, completed using reference TRBV29-1 and TRBJ1-2, is SAVISQKPSRDICQRGTSLTIQCQVDSQVTMMFWYRQQPGQSLTLIATANQGSEATYESGFVIDKFPISRPNLTFSTLTVSNMSPEDSSIYLCSVEEPAPYYGYTFGSGTRLTVV.